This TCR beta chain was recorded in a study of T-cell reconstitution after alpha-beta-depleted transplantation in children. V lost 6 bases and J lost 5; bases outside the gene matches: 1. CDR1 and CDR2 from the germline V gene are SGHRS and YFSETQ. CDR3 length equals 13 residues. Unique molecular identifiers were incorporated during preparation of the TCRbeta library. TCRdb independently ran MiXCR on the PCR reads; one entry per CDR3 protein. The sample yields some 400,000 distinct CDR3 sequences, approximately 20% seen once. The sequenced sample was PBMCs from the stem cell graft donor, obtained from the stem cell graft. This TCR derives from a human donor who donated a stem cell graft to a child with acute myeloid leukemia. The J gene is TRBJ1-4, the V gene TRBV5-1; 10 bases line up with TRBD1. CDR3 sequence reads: CASKGQGNEKLFF. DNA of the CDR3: TGCGCCAGCAAGGGACAGGGGAATGAAAAACTGTTTTTT.